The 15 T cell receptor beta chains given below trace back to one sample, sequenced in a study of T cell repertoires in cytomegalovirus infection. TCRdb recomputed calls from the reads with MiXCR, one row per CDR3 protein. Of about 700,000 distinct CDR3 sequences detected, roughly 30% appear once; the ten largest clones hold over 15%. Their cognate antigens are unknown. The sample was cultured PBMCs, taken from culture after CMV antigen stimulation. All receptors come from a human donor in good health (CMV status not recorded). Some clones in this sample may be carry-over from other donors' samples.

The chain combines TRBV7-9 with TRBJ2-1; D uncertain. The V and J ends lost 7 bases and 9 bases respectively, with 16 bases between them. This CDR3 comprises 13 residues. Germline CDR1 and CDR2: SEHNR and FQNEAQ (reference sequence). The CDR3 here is CASTLAAAGEQFF. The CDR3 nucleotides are TGTGCCAGCACCCTGGCGGCGGCCGGTGAGCAGTTCTTC.

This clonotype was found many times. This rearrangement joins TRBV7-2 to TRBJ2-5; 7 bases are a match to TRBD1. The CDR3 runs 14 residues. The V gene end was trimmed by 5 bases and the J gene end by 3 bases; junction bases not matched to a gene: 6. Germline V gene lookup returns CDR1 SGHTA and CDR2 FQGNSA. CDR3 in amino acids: CASSLTGNEETQYF. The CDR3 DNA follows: TGTGCCAGCAGCCTGACAGGGAATGAAGAGACCCAGTACTTC.

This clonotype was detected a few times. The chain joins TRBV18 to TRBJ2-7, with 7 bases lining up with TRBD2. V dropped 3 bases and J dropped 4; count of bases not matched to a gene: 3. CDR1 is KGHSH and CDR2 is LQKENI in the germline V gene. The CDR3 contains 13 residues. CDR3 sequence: CASSPGREYEQYF. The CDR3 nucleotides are TGTGCCAGCTCACCCGGGCGGGAGTACGAGCAGTACTTC.

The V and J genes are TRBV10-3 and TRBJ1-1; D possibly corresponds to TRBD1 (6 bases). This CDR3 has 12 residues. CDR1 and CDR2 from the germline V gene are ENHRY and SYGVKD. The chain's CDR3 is CAIRRGGSEAFF. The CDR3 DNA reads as TGTGCTATCCGGAGGGGGGGAAGTGAAGCTTTCTTT.

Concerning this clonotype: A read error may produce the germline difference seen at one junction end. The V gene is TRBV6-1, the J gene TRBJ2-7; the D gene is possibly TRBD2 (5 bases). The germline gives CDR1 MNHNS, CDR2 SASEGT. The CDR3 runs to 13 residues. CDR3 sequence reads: CASSEAELREQYF. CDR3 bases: TGTGCCAGCAGCGAAGCGGAGTTACGGGAGCAGTACTTC.

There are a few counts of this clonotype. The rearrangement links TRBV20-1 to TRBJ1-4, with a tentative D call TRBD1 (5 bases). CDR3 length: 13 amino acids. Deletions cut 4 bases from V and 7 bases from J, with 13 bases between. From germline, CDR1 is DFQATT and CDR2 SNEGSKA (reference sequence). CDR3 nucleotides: TGCAGTGCTACCGGGCCAGGGAGTGAAAAACTGTTTTTT. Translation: CSATGPGSEKLFF.

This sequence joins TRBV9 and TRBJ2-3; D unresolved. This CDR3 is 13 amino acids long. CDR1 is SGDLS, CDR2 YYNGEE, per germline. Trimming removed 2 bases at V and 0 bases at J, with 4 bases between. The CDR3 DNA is TGTGCCAGCAGCGTTGGGAGCACAGATACGCAGTATTTT. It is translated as CASSVGSTDTQYF.

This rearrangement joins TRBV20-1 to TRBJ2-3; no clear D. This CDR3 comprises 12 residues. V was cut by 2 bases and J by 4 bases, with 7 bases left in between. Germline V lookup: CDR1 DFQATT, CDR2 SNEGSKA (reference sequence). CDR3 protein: CSARMGSDTQYF. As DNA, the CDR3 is TGCAGTGCTAGAATGGGGTCAGATACGCAGTATTTT.

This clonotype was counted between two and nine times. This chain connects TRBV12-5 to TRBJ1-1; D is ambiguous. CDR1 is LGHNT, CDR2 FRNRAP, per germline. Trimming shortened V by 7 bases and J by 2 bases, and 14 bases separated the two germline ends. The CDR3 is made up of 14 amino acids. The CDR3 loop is CASAPSAGNTEAFF. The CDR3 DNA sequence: TGTGCTAGTGCCCCGTCTGCGGGTAACACTGAAGCTTTCTTT. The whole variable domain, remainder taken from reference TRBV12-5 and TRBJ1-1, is DARVTQTPRHKVTEMGQEVTMRCQPILGHNTVFWYRQTMMQGLELLAYFRNRAPLDDSGMPKDRFSAEMPDATLATLKIQPSEPRDSAVYFCASAPSAGNTEAFFGQGTRLTVV.

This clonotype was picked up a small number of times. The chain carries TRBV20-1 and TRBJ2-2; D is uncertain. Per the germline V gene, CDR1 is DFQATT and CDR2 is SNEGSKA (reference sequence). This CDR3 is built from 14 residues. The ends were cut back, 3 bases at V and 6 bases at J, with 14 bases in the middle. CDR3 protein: CSASASPGAGELFF. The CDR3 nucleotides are TGCAGTGCTAGTGCATCCCCGGGCGCCGGGGAGCTGTTTTTT.

The CDR3 region has the DNA TGTGCCAGCAGTTTGGGCGGGCATGAGCAGTTCTTC. Translated: CASSLGGHEQFF. This chain connects TRBV7-9 to TRBJ2-1; a weak D match, TRBD2 (5 bases). The CDR3 has 12 residues. V was pared by 6 bases and J by 8 bases, with 11 bases between. Looked up from germline, CDR1 is SEHNR and CDR2 is FQNEAQ (reference sequence).

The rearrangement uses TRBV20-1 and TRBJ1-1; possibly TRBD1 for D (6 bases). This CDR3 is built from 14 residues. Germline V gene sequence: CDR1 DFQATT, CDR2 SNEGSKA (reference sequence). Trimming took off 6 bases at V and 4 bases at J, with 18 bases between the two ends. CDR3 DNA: TGCAGTGCAAAACGGGGGCTGGGGACCACTGAAGCTTTCTTT. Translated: CSAKRGLGTTEAFF.

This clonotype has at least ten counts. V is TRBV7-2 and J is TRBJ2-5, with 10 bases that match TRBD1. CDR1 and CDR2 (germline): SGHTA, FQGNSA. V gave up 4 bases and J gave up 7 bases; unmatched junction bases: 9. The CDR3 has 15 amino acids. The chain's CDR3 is CASSSRRGQGSTQYF. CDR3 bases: TGTGCCAGCAGCTCCCGACGGGGACAGGGGTCGACCCAGTACTTC.

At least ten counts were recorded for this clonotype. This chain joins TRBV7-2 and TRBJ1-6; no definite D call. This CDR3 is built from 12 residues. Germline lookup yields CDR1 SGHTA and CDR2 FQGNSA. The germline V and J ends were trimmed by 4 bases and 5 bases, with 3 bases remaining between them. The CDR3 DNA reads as TGTGCCAGCAGCTCGAATAATTCACCCCTCCACTTT. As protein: CASSSNNSPLHF.

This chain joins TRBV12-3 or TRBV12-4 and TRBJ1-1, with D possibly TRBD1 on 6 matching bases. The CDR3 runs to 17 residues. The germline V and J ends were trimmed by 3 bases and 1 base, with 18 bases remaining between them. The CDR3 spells CASSFRGWGGANTEAFF. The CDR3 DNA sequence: TGTGCCAGCAGTTTTAGGGGGTGGGGGGGGGCGAACACTGAAGCTTTCTTT.